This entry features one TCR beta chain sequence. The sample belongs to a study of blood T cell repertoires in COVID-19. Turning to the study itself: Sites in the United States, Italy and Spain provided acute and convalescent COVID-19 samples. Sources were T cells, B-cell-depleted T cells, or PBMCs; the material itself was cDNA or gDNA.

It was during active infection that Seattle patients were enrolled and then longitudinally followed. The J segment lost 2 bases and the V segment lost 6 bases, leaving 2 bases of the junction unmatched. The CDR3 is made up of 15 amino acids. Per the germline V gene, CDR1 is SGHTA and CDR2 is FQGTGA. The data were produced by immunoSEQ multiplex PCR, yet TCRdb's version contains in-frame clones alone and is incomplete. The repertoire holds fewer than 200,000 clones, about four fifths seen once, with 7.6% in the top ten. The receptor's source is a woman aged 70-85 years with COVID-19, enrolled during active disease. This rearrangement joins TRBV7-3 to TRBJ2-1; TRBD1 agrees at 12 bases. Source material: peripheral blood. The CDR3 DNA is TGTGCCAGCAGTCGGGACAGGGGGCCCTACAATGAGCAGTTCTTC. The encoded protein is CASSRDRGPYNEQFF.